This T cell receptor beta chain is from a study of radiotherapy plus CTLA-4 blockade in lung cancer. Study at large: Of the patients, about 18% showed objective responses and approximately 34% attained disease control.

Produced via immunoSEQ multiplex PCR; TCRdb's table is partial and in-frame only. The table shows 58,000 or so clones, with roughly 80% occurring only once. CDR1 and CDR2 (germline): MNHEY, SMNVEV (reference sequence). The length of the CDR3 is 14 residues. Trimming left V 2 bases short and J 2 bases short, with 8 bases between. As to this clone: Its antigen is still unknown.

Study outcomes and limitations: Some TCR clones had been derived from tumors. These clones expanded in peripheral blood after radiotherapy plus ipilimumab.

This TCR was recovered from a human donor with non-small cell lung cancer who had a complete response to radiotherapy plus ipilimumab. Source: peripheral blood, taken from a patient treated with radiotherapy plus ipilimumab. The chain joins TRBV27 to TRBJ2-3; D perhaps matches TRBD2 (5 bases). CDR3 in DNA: TGTGCCAGCAGTTTACAGAGGGACACAGATACGCAGTATTTT. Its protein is CASSLQRDTDTQYF.